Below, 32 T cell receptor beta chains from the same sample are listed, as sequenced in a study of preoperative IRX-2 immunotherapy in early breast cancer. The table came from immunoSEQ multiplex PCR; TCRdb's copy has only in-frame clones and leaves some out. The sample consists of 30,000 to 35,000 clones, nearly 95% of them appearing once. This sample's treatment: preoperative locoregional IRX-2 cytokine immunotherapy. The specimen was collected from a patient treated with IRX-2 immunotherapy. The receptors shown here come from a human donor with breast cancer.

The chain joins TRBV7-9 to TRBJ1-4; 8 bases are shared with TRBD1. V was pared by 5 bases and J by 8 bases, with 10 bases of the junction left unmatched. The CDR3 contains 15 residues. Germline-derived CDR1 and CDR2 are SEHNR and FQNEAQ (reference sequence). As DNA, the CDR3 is TGTGCCAGCAGCCGTAACCCAGGGGGCGGGGAAAAACTGTTTTTT. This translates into CASSRNPGGGEKLFF.

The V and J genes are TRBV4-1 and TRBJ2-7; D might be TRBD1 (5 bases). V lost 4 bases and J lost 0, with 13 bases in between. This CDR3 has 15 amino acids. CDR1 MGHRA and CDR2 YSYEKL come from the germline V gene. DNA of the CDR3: TGCGCCAGCAGCCCTCAGGGCAGGAGCTCCTACGAGCAGTACTTC. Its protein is CASSPQGRSSYEQYF.

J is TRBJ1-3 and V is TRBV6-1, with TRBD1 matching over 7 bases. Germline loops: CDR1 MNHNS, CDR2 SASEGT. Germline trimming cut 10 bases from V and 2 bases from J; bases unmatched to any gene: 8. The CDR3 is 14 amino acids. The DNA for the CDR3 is TGTGCCACCGCCCCAGACAGGGCTGGAAACACCATATATTTT. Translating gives CATAPDRAGNTIYF.

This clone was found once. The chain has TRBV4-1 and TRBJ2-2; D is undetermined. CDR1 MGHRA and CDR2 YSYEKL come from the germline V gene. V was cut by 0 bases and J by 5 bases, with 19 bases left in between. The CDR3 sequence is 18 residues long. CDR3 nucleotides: TGCGCCAGCAGCCAAGATGAAACCAGATCTAGTGAAACCGGGGAGCTGTTTTTT. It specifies CASSQDETRSSETGELFF.

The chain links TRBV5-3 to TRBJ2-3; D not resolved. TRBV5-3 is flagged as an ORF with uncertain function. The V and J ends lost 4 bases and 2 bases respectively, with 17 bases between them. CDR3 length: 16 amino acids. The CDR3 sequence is CARSTPHGQHTDTQYF. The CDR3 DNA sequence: TGTGCCAGAAGCACCCCTCATGGCCAGCACACAGATACGCAGTATTTT.

The CDR3 DNA follows: TGTGCCAGCAGCTTACAAGCGACGAACACCGGGGAGCTGTTTTTT. This sequence encodes CASSLQATNTGELFF. The chain links TRBV11-3 to TRBJ2-2; D is undetermined. This CDR3 has 15 amino acids. Germline CDR1 SGHNT, CDR2 YENEEA. The V end was cut by 2 bases, the J end by 0 bases, with 7 bases between. The full variable domain, rest sourced from reference TRBV11-3 and TRBJ2-2, is EAGVVQSPRYKIIEKKQPVAFWCNPISGHNTLYWYLQNLGQGPELLIRYENEEAVDDSQLPKDRFSAERLKGVDSTLKIQPAELGDSAVYLCASSLQATNTGELFFGEGSRLTVL.

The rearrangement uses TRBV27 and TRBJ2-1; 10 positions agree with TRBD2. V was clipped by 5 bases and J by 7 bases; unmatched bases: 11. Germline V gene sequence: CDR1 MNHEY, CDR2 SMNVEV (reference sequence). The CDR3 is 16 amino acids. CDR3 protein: CASSPLPSGGRNEQFF. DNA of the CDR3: TGTGCCAGCAGTCCCCTCCCTAGCGGGGGCCGGAATGAGCAGTTCTTC.

The CDR3 loop reads CASSQAREGNTDTQYF. CDR3 bases: TGTGCCAGCAGCCAAGCGCGGGAGGGAAACACAGATACGCAGTATTTT. The gene calls are TRBV4-2 and TRBJ2-3; 9 nucleotides agree with TRBD2. Germline CDR1 reads LGHNA; CDR2 reads YNFKEQ. The CDR3 length is 16 residues. V gave up 1 base and J gave up 2 bases; unmatched junction bases: 4.

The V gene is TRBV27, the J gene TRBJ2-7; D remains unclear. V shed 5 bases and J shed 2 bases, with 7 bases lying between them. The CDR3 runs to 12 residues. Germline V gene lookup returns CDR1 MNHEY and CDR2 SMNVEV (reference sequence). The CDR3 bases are TGTGCCAGCAGTCCGCTTACCTACGAGCAGTACTTC. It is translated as CASSPLTYEQYF.

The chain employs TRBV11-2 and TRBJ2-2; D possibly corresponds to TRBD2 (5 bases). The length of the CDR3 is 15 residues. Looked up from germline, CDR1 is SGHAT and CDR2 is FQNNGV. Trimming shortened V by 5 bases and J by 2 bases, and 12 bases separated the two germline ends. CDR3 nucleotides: TGTGCCAGCAGCCCTCAAGCGGTTAACACCGGGGAGCTGTTTTTT. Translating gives CASSPQAVNTGELFF.

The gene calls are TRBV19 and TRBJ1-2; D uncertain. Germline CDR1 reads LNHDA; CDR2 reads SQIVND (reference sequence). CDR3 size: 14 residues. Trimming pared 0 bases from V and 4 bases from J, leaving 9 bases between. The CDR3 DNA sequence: TGTGCCAGTAGTATAGATCGGGGAGGCTATGGCTACACCTTC. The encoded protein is CASSIDRGGYGYTF.

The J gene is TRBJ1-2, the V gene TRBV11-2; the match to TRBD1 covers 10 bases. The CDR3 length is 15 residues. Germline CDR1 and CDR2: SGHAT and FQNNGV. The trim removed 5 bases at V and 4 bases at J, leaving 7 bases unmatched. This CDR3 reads CASSPGQGNVYGYTF. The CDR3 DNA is TGTGCCAGCAGCCCGGGACAGGGGAACGTCTATGGCTACACCTTC.

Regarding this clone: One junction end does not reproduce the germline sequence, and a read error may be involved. CDR3 in DNA: TGTGCTAGCAGCTTAGACCCCAATCAGCCCCAGCATTTT. It specifies CASSLDPNQPQHF. The chain couples TRBV7-7 to TRBJ1-5; D not certain. The CDR3 loop spans 13 amino acids. Germline values: CDR1 SSHAT, CDR2 FNYEAQ (reference sequence).

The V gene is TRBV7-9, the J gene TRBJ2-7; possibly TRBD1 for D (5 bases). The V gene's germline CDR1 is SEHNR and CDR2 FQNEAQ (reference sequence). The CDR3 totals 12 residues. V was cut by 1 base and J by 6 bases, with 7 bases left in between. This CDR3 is CASSLVQGEQYF. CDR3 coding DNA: TGTGCCAGCAGCTTAGTTCAGGGCGAGCAGTACTTC. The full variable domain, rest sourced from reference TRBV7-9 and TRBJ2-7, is DTGVSQNPRHKITKRGQNVTFRCDPISEHNRLYWYRQTLGQGPEFLTYFQNEAQLEKSRLLSDRFSAERPKGSFSTLEIQRTEQGDSAMYLCASSLVQGEQYFGPGTRLTVT.

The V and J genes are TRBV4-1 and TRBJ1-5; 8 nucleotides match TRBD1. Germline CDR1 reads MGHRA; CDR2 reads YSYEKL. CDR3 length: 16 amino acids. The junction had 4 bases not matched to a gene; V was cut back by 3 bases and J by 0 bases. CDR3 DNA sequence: TGCGCCAGCAGCCACCGACAGGGGAATAGCAATCAGCCCCAGCATTTT. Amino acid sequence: CASSHRQGNSNQPQHF.

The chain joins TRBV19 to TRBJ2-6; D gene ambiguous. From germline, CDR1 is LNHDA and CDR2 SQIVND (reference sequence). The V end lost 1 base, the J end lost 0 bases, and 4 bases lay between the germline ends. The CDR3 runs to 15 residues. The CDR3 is CASSIASSGANVLTF. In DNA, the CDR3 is TGTGCCAGTAGTATAGCAAGCTCTGGGGCCAACGTCCTGACTTTC.

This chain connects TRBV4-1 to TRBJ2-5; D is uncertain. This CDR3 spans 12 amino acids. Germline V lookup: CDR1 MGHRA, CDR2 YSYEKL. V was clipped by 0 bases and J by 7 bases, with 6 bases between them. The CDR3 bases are TGCGCCAGCAGCCAAGAACTTGGGACCCAGTACTTC. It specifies CASSQELGTQYF.

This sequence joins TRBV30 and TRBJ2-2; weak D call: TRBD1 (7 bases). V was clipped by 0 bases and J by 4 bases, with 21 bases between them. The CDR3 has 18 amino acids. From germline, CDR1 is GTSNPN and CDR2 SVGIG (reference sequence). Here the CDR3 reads CAWSVLLRQGGGTGELFF. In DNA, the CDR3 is TGTGCCTGGAGTGTACTTCTGCGTCAGGGGGGAGGCACCGGGGAGCTGTTTTTT.

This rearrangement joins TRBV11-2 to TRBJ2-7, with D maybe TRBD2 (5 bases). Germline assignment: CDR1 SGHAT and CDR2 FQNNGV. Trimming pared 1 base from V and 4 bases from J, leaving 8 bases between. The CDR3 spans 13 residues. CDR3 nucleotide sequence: TGTGCCAGCAGCTTAGCGGGATTTTACGAGCAGTACTTC. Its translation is CASSLAGFYEQYF.

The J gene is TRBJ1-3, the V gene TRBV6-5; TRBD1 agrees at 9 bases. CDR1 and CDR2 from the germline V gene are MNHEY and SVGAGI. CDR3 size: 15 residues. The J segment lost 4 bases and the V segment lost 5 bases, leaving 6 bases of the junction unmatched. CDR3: CASSRAGTGGNTIYF. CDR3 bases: TGTGCCAGCAGTAGGGCCGGGACAGGGGGAAACACCATATATTTT.

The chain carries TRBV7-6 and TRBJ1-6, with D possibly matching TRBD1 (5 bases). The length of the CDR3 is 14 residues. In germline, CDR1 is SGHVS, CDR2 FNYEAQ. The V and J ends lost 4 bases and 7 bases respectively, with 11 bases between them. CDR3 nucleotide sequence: TGTGCCAGCAGCTATGGACGGGGCAATTCACCCCTCCACTTT. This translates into CASSYGRGNSPLHF.

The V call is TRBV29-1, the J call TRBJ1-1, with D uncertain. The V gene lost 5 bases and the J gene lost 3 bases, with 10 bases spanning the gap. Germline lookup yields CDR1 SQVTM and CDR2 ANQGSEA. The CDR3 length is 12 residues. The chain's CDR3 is CSVSTADTEAFF. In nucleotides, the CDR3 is TGCAGCGTTTCCACCGCGGACACTGAAGCTTTCTTT. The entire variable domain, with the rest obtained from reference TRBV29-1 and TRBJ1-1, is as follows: SAVISQKPSRDICQRGTSLTIQCQVDSQVTMMFWYRQQPGQSLTLIATANQGSEATYESGFVIDKFPISRPNLTFSTLTVSNMSPEDSSIYLCSVSTADTEAFFGQGTRLTVV.

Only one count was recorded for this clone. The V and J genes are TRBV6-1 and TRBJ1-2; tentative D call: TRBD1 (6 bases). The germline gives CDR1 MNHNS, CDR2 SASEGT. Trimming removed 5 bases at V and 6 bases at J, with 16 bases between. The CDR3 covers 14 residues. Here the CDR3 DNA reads TGTGCCAGCAGTCGGGACACGGCTCTTCATGGCTACACCTTC. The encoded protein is CASSRDTALHGYTF.

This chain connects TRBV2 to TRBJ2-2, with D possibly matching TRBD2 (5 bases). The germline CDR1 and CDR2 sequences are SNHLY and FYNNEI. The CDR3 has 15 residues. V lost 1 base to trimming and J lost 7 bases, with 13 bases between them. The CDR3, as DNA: TGTGCCAGCAGTGAAGATAGAGGGTACGGCGGGGAGCTGTTTTTT. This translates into CASSEDRGYGGELFF.

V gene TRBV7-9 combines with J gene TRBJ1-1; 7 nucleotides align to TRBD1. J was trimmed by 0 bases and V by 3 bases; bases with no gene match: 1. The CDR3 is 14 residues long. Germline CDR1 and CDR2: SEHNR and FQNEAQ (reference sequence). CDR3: CASSLDRLNTEAFF. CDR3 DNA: TGTGCCAGCAGCTTGGACAGGTTGAACACTGAAGCTTTCTTT.

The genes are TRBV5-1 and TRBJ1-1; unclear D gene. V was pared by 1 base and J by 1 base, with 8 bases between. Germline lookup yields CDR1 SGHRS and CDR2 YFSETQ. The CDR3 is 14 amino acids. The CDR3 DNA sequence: TGCGCCAGCAGCTTGCAACAGACGAACACTGAAGCTTTCTTT. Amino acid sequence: CASSLQQTNTEAFF.

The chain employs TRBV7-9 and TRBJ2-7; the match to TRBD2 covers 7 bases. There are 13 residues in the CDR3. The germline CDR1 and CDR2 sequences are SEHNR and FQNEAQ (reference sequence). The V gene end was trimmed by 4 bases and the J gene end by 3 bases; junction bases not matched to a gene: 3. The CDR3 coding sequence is TGTGCCAGCAGCTCGGGCGGGAGCTACGAGCAGTACTTC. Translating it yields CASSSGGSYEQYF. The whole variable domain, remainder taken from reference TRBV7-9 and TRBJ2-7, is DTGVSQNPRHKITKRGQNVTFRCDPISEHNRLYWYRQTLGQGPEFLTYFQNEAQLEKSRLLSDRFSAERPKGSFSTLEIQRTEQGDSAMYLCASSSGGSYEQYFGPGTRLTVT.

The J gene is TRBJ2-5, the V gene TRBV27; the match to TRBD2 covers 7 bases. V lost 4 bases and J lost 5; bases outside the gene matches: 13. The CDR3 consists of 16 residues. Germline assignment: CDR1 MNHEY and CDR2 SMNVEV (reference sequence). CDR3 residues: CASSSRTRTRLETQYF. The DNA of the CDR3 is TGTGCCAGCAGTTCCCGGACTCGGACTAGGTTGGAGACCCAGTACTTC.

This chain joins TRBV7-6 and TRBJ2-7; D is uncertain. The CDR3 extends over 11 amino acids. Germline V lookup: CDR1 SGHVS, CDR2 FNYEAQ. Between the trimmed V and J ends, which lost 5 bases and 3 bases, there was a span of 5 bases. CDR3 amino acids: CASSRYYEQYF. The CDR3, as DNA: TGTGCCAGCAGCCGATACTACGAGCAGTACTTC.

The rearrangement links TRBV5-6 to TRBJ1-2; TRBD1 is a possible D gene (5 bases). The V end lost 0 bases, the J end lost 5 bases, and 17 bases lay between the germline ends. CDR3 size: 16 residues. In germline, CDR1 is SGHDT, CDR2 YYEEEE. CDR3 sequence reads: CASSLARAYQFYGYTF. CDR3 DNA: TGTGCCAGCAGCTTGGCCAGGGCCTACCAGTTTTATGGCTACACCTTC.

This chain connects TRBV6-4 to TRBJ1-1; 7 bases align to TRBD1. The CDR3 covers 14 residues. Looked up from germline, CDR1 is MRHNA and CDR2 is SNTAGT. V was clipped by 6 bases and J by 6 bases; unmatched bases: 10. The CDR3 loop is CASSTPQGGAEAFF. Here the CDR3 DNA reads TGTGCCAGCAGCACGCCTCAGGGGGGAGCTGAAGCTTTCTTT.

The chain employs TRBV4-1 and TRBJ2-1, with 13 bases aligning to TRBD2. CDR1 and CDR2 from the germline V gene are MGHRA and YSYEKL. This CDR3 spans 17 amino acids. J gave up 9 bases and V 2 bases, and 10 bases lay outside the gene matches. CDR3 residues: CASSQWGRTSGGAEQFF. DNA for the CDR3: TGCGCCAGCAGCCAATGGGGGAGGACTAGCGGGGGAGCTGAGCAGTTCTTC.